This T cell receptor beta chain is from a study of CD8+CD57+ T cells in acquired aplastic anemia. About the research overall: Average DNA yield from sorted CD4+ and CD8+ cells was approximately 3 ug. Study conclusions and caveats: Common to patients and controls were approximately 30 CD8+ CDR3 sequences.

The TCR beta profiling, which covered VDJ combination and CDR3 sequence, was carried out using genomic DNA as the template. TCRdb redid the calling of the reads with MiXCR, one entry per CDR3 protein. The table shows roughly 180,000 distinct CDR3 sequences, with roughly 50% occurring only once. With respect to this clonotype: What it recognizes is unknown.

Only patients with CD8+CD57+ cell expansion on flow cytometry were chosen for sequencing. The source of this sequence is a human donor with aplastic anemia. Sequences were obtained from sorted CD4+, CD8+, or CD8+CD57+ T cells (not recorded which) from PBMCs.

CDR3 amino acids: CSARDRFEQSTDTQYF. The DNA of the CDR3 is TGCAGTGCTAGAGATAGGTTTGAACAGAGCACAGATACGCAGTATTTT. The chain carries TRBV20-1 and TRBJ2-3, with D uncertain. The CDR3 has 16 residues. With 0 bases removed from V and 0 bases from J, the gap between germline ends came to 13 bases. The germline CDR1 and CDR2 sequences are DFQATT and SNEGSKA (reference sequence).